This T cell receptor (beta chain) was sequenced for a study of PD-1 blockade in classical Hodgkin lymphoma. Whole-study findings and limits: Newly diagnosed patients reportedly had lower baseline TCR diversity than healthy donors.

Points on this clone: Its antigen is as yet unknown.

TCRdb keeps only in-frame clones here, not all; method: immunoSEQ multiplex PCR. The sample includes just under 100,000 clones, approximately 80% seen only once; the top ten take more than 9%. Brentuximab vedotin exposure varied, and every patient relapsed after autologous stem cell transplantation. The ends lost 0 bases at V and 6 bases at J; junction bases unmatched: 5. Germline values: CDR1 SGHVS, CDR2 FQNEAQ. This CDR3 contains 15 residues. The sample here was peripheral blood mononuclear cells (PBMCs), taken at baseline. The gene calls are TRBV7-8 and TRBJ1-5, with 7 bases fitting TRBD1. The source of this sequence is a human donor with classical Hodgkin lymphoma. In nucleotides, the CDR3 is TGTGCCAGCAGCTTAGCCAGGGGGGTCGGTCAGCCCCAGCATTTT. This translates into CASSLARGVGQPQHF.